These T cell receptor beta chains were read from a single sample in a study of graft-versus-host responses after intestinal transplantation. Measured with immunoSEQ multiplex PCR; TCRdb has only the in-frame clones, and not every one. The data contain about 25,000 clones, 90% to 95% of them singletons. The input for sequencing was PBMCs, taken approximately 30 days after intestinal transplant. The receptors stem from a human patient who received an intestinal transplant, so some T cells may come from the graft donor. Each CDR3 is given with its conserved first and last residue. Each record gives: D gene, V gene, clone size, J gene, CDR3 length, CDR3 DNA, CDR3 protein. D genes are given only for firm matches. Not every row has a clone size; where given, it reads once, few, many or a size class.

-	TRBV6-1	few	TRBJ1-2	12	TGTGCCAGCAGTTTCTCAAACTATGGCTACACCTTC	CASSFSNYGYTF
-	TRBV4-1	-	TRBJ1-3	12	TGCGCCAGCAGCCAAGGGGGAAACACCATATATTTT	CASSQGGNTIYF
-	TRBV5-1	-	TRBJ1-4	18	TGCGCCAGCAGCTTGAAGGGCTGGAGGCTGGGGGCTAATGAAAAACTGTTTTTT	CASSLKGWRLGANEKLFF
TRBD1	TRBV19	-	TRBJ1-1	17	TGTGCCAGTATGAGTTTGAGGAATCCGACAGGGGGCACTGAAGCTTTCTTT	CASMSLRNPTGGTEAFF
-	TRBV5-4	-	TRBJ2-1	12	TGTGCCAGCAGCTGGGCCAGTAGTGAGCAGTTCTTC	CASSWASSEQFF
-	TRBV25-1	-	TRBJ2-1	16	TGTGCCAGCAGTGACCGAAGAGGGAAGCCCTACAATGAGCAGTTCTTC	CASSDRRGKPYNEQFF
-	TRBV19	once	TRBJ1-2	13	TGTGCCAGTAACCAGGGGACACCTTATGGCTACACCTTC	CASNQGTPYGYTF
TRBD1	TRBV5-8	few	TRBJ1-5	14	TGTGCCAGCAGCCTATTGACAGGGCATCAGCCCCAGCATTTT	CASSLLTGHQPQHF
-	TRBV15	once	TRBJ2-7	14	TGTGCCACCAGCCTCTCTAAGGTCGCCGACGAGCAGTACTTC	CATSLSKVADEQYF
TRBD2	TRBV5-1	-	TRBJ2-1	18	TGCGCCAGCAAACTGGGTAGCGGGGGCCCTCGCTCCTACAATGAGCAGCTCTTC	CASKLGSGGPRSYNEQLF
-	TRBV6-5	-	TRBJ1-1	14	TGTGCCAGCAAAAAGCAGGGAGGCAGCGCTGAAGCTTTCTTT	CASKKQGGSAEAFF
TRBD1	TRBV4-3	-	TRBJ2-7	15	TGCGCCAGCAGCCCTGGGACAGGGAGCTCCTACGAGCAGTACTTC	CASSPGTGSSYEQYF
TRBD1	TRBV28	-	TRBJ2-1	15	TGTGCCAGCAGTGATCTATCCGGGACAGGCAATGAGCAGTTCTTC	CASSDLSGTGNEQFF